This paragraph reports one TCR beta chain. As yet, its antigen is unknown. Read coverage stops 3 residues before the CDR3 terminus; the germline J gene supplies the remainder. This sample was taken from a study of T cells in women clearing cervical HPV infection. Across the study: Cases were women with histologically confirmed HPV16-related CIN3 or worse, including 2 invasive cancers. Whole-study findings and limits: Associations may precede or follow infection; HPV-specific or memory T cells were not isolated. Repertoire richness, not evenness, was significantly elevated in CIN3+ cases versus controls. TRBV6-7 relative abundance averaged approximately 0.1% in cases and more than 0.15% in controls.

The repertoire was sequenced with immunoSEQ multiplex PCR; TCRdb's copy has only in-frame clones and lacks some. In total, the table holds 20,000 to 25,000 clones. Per germline, CDR1 SEHNR and CDR2 FQNEAQ (reference sequence). After removal of 7 bases from V and 1 base from J, the junction contained 6 bases not matched to a gene. This CDR3 is 14 amino acids long. What was sequenced was blood buffy coat. The J gene is TRBJ1-1, the V gene TRBV7-9; 7 nucleotides align to TRBD1. The clonotype comes from a woman between 18 and 70 years old with a cervical HPV16 infection that either progressed to CIN3+ or cleared (not recorded which). The CDR3 reads CASNRGNWNTEAFF. The sequenced part of the CDR3 DNA is TGTGCCAGCAACAGGGGTAATTGGAACACTGAA.